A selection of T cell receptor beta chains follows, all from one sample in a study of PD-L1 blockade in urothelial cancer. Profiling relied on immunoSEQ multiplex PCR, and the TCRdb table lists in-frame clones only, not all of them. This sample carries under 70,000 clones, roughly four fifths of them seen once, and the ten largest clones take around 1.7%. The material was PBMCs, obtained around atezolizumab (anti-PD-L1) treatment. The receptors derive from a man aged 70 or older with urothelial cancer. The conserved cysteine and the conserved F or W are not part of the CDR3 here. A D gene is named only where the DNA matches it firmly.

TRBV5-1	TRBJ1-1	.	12	ASSPERGNTEAF
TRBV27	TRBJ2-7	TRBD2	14	ASSPVWSGVPYEQY
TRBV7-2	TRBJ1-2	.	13	ASSPGGPNREGYT
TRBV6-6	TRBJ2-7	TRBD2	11	ATGLAGSYEQY
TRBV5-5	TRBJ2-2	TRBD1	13	ASSSGQGITGELF
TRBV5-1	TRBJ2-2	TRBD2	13	ASSQLAGGTGELF
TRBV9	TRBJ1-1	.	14	ASSVDPGHEITEAF
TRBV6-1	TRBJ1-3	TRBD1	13	ASSRTGEVGNTIY
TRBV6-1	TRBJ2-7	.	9	ASSNERGQY
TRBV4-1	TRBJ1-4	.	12	ASSPRQVNEKLF
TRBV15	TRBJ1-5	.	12	ATSLDSYNQPQH
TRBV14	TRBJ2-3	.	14	ASSQEVRGSTDTQY
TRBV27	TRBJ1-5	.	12	ASSLQGPYQPQH
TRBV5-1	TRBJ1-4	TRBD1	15	ASSDPTGTGEDEKLF
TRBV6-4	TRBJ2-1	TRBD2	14	ASSERGLAGGNEQF
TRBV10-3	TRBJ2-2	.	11	ASTRDYTGELF
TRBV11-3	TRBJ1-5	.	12	ASSPNPTGQPQH
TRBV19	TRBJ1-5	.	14	ASSTSGTYSNQPQH
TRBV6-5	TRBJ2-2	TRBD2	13	ASSPFSGDTGELF
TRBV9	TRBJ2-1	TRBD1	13	ASSTRDSSYNEQF
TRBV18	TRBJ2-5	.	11	ASSPNSQETQY
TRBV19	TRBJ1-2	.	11	ASSISRGGGYT
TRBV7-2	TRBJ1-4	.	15	ASSLDSPGGGYEKLF
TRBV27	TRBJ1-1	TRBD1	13	ASSSGTGVNTEAF
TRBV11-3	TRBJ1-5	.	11	ASSFGWDQPQH
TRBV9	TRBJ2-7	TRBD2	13	ASSGSSGSVYEQY
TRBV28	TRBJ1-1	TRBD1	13	ASTVQGRGNTEAF
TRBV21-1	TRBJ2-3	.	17	ASSKARAGVRGNTDTQY
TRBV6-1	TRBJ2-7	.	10	ASGIGGYEQY
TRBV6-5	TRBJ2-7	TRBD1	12	ASSRGQGAYEQY
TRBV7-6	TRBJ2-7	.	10	ASSLSGNEQY
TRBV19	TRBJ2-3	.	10	ASSVLADTQY
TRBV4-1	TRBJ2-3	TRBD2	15	ASSQGLAGVGTDTQY
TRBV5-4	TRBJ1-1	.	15	ASSSGPKGILNTEAF
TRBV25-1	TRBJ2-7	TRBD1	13	ASSTGQGASYEQY
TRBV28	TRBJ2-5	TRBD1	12	ASRDRGRKLTQY
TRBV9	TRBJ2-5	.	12	ASSVDPGQETQY
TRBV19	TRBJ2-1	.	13	ASRSLTTRGNEQF
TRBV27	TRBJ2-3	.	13	ASSRSWEGTDTQY
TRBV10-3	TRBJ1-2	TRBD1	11	AITTDREGGYT
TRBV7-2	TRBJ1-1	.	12	ASSLVLMNTEAF
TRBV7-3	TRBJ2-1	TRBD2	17	ASSLGETSGSPTWDEQF
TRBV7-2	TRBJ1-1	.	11	ASSLDMNTEAF